This entry lists 32 T cell receptor beta chains sequenced from one sample in a study of OX40 agonist ivuxolimab in advanced cancers. The table came from immunoSEQ multiplex PCR; TCRdb's copy has only in-frame clones and leaves some out. The sample lists some 100,000 clones, 84% occurring once. This sample comprised CD4+ or CD8+ T cells sorted from blood, obtained in a trial of the OX40 agonist ivuxolimab. These TCRs come from an adult with an advanced solid tumor such as melanoma, head and neck, liver or kidney cancer.

The chain is built from TRBV21-1 and TRBJ1-6. TRBV21-1 counts as a pseudogene. CDR3 length equals 19 residues. CDR3 coding DNA: TGTGCCAGCAGCACAAAAAGGGGAGAGGGGGGGACCCCAAATTCACCCCTCCACTTT. Translating gives CASSTKRGEGGTPNSPLHF.

This chain connects TRBV15 to TRBJ2-3; D tentatively reads TRBD1 or TRBD2 (5 bases each). V dropped 0 bases and J dropped 2 bases, with 9 bases sitting between them. The CDR3 contains 15 residues. The V gene's germline CDR1 is LNHNV and CDR2 YYDKDF (reference sequence). DNA for the CDR3: TGTGCCACCAGCAGAGAAGAGGGGACCACAGATACGCAGTATTTT. Protein product: CATSREEGTTDTQYF.

The V gene is TRBV28, the J gene TRBJ2-7; the D gene is possibly TRBD2 (7 bases). Germline assignment: CDR1 MDHEN and CDR2 SYDVKM. The CDR3 is 14 amino acids. The ends were cut back, 3 bases at V and 6 bases at J, with 15 bases in the middle. CDR3 coding DNA: TGTGCCAGCAGTTTTGGGGGGGACACCCGCGAGCAGTACTTC. This sequence encodes CASSFGGDTREQYF.

This clone was counted a single time. J is TRBJ1-1 and V is TRBV28; 7 nucleotides match TRBD1. CDR1 is MDHEN, CDR2 SYDVKM, per germline. J was trimmed by 1 base and V by 0 bases; bases with no gene match: 5. The CDR3 runs 16 residues. CDR3 coding DNA: TGTGCCAGCAGTTTATGGGGAGCAGGGGGGAACACTGAAGCTTTCTTT. This encodes CASSLWGAGGNTEAFF.

The V gene is TRBV6-1, the J gene TRBJ1-4; D might be TRBD1 (6 bases). This CDR3 region has 15 residues. V was clipped by 4 bases and J by 2 bases, with 11 bases between them. Germline loops: CDR1 MNHNS, CDR2 SASEGT. In DNA, the CDR3 is TGTGCCAGCAGTGTCGGGGACACGACTAATGAAAAACTGTTTTTT. It is translated as CASSVGDTTNEKLFF.

This clone was seen only a few times. The CDR3 coding sequence is TGTGCCAGCTCACCATCTATGGGACAGGATAATTCACCCCTCCACTTT. Protein product: CASSPSMGQDNSPLHF. The chain employs TRBV18 and TRBJ1-6; 8 bases align to TRBD1. Trimming cost V 2 bases and J 5 bases; bases outside gene matches: 5. Germline-derived CDR1 and CDR2 are KGHSH and LQKENI. The CDR3 is made up of 16 amino acids. The entire variable domain, with the rest obtained from reference TRBV18 and TRBJ1-6, is as follows: NAGVMQNPRHLVRRRGQEARLRCSPMKGHSHVYWYRQLPEEGLKFMVYLQKENIIDESGMPKERFSAEFPKEGPSILRIQQVVRGDSAAYFCASSPSMGQDNSPLHFGNGTRLTVT.

This rearrangement joins TRBV10-1 to TRBJ2-7; D remains ambiguous. V lost 2 bases and J lost 2, with 16 bases in between. This CDR3 contains 16 residues. Per germline, CDR1 WNHNN and CDR2 SYGVQD (reference sequence). This CDR3 reads CASSEPPHPGAYEQYF. In nucleotides, the CDR3 is TGCGCCAGCAGTGAGCCGCCCCACCCTGGGGCCTACGAGCAGTACTTC.

The chain has TRBV7-9 and TRBJ2-4, with 9 bases matching TRBD1. Germline CDR1 is SEHNR and CDR2 is FQNEAQ (reference sequence). This CDR3 contains 16 residues. After removal of 0 bases from V and 2 bases from J, the junction contained 2 bases not matched to a gene. CDR3 nucleotide sequence: TGTGCCAGCAGCTTAGCCGGGACAGGGTCCAAAAACATTCAGTACTTC. The encoded protein is CASSLAGTGSKNIQYF.

The chain joins TRBV6-1 to TRBJ1-5; TRBD1 agrees at 7 bases. This CDR3 region has 15 residues. Germline lookup yields CDR1 MNHNS and CDR2 SASEGT. V gave up 4 bases and J gave up 2 bases; unmatched junction bases: 5. The CDR3 region has the DNA TGTGCCAGCAGTGCAATCACAGGGGGCAATCAGCCCCAGCATTTT. Translated, it gives CASSAITGGNQPQHF.

CDR3 sequence reads: CASSVRQNINYGYTF. The CDR3, as DNA: TGTGCCAGTAGTGTCAGACAGAATATTAACTATGGCTACACCTTC. The chain links TRBV19 to TRBJ1-2; TRBD1 might be the D (5 bases). The V gene's germline CDR1 is LNHDA and CDR2 SQIVND (reference sequence). V was cut by 5 bases and J by 1 base, with 14 bases left in between. The CDR3 runs 15 residues.

The rearrangement uses TRBV7-3 and TRBJ2-3; 10 bases map to TRBD2. Germline CDR1 and CDR2: SGHTA and FQGTGA. The trim removed 2 bases at V and 6 bases at J, leaving 8 bases unmatched. This CDR3 comprises 16 residues. CDR3 residues: CASSLSPAGGRDTQYF. For the CDR3, the DNA is TGTGCCAGCAGCTTATCTCCAGCGGGGGGGCGTGATACGCAGTATTTT.

V and J are TRBV28 and TRBJ2-7, with a weak D call TRBD1 (6 bases). CDR1 is MDHEN and CDR2 is SYDVKM in the germline V gene. The V end was cut by 5 bases, the J end by 1 base, with 12 bases between. CDR3 length: 14 residues. CDR3 DNA sequence: TGTGCCAGCAGTCCTCCCGGACAGTCCTACGAGCAGTACGTC. This codes for CASSPPGQSYEQYV.

The J gene is TRBJ1-1, the V gene TRBV6-5; 7 nucleotides agree with TRBD1. This CDR3 is 13 amino acids long. The V segment lost 7 bases and the J segment 4 bases; nucleotides outside the gene matches: 6. Germline V gene lookup returns CDR1 MNHEY and CDR2 SVGAGI. The CDR3 loop is CASKNRGFTEAFF. CDR3 sequence (DNA): TGTGCCAGCAAAAACAGGGGATTCACTGAAGCTTTCTTT.

The rearrangement joins TRBV2 to TRBJ2-2; 10 bases align to TRBD2. The trim removed 11 bases at V and 4 bases at J, leaving 10 bases unmatched. The germline V gene has CDR1 SNHLY and CDR2 FYNNEI. This CDR3 region has 15 residues. In nucleotides, the CDR3 is TGTGCCGCTCAGGGAGAGCGGGGGGGCACCGGGGAGCTGTTTTTT. Translating it yields CAAQGERGGTGELFF.

CDR3 nucleotides: TGTGCCAGTAGTACCCGGGTTGATCGAGGCGAAAAACTGTTTTTT. It yields the protein CASSTRVDRGEKLFF. The rearrangement joins TRBV19 to TRBJ1-4; D remains ambiguous. Germline lookup yields CDR1 LNHDA and CDR2 SQIVND (reference sequence). The CDR3 sequence is 15 residues long. V was shortened by 4 bases and J by 8 bases, with 17 bases between the two germline ends.

V gene TRBV5-8 combines with J gene TRBJ2-7, with D maybe TRBD2 (5 bases). The CDR3 length is 12 residues. Deletions cut 4 bases from V and 5 bases from J, with 10 bases between. CDR1 SGHTS and CDR2 YDEGEE come from the germline V gene. Here the CDR3 reads CASSLTGNEQYV. The CDR3 DNA sequence: TGTGCCAGCAGCCTGACGGGGAACGAGCAGTACGTC.

The chain links TRBV7-9 to TRBJ2-2, with D maybe TRBD2 (5 bases). V was clipped by 5 bases and J by 5 bases, with 9 bases between them. The length of the CDR3 is 13 residues. Per the germline V gene, CDR1 is SEHNR and CDR2 is FQNEAQ (reference sequence). The CDR3 nucleotides are TGTGCCAGCAGCCCTGACTATACCGGGGAGCTGTTTTTT. Encoded protein: CASSPDYTGELFF.

V gene TRBV19 combines with J gene TRBJ1-2; TRBD1 matches at 7 bases. V shed 3 bases, J shed 0 bases, and the junction held 4 bases outside the gene matches. The CDR3 covers 15 residues. Germline lookup yields CDR1 LNHDA and CDR2 SQIVND (reference sequence). CDR3 loop: CASSIQGVTNYGYTF. CDR3 nucleotide sequence: TGTGCCAGTAGTATCCAGGGGGTTACTAACTATGGCTACACCTTC.

V and J are TRBV9 and TRBJ2-7; 9 bases fit TRBD1. The CDR3 runs 14 residues. The germline gives CDR1 SGDLS, CDR2 YYNGEE. The V gene end was trimmed by 3 bases and the J gene end by 2 bases; junction bases not matched to a gene: 3. The CDR3 region is CASSAGTGPYEQYF. CDR3 coding DNA: TGTGCCAGCAGCGCAGGGACAGGGCCCTACGAGCAGTACTTC.

This chain connects TRBV7-3 to TRBJ2-7; TRBD1 or TRBD2 may be the D gene (5 bases each). The CDR3 has 15 amino acids. CDR1 and CDR2 (germline): SGHTA, FQGTGA. The V and J ends lost 0 bases and 3 bases respectively, with 12 bases between them. CDR3 amino acids: CASSLTVGTGYEQYF. CDR3 sequence (DNA): TGTGCCAGCAGCTTAACGGTAGGGACCGGCTACGAGCAGTACTTC.

The chain joins TRBV5-6 to TRBJ1-6; no clear D gene. Germline-derived CDR1 and CDR2 are SGHDT and YYEEEE. The germline V and J ends were trimmed by 0 bases and 7 bases, with 8 bases remaining between them. The CDR3 has 14 amino acids. The CDR3: CASSLGVDNSPLHF. Here the CDR3 DNA reads TGTGCCAGCAGCTTGGGTGTGGACAATTCACCCCTCCACTTT.

The V gene is TRBV29-1, the J gene TRBJ1-5; possibly TRBD1 for D (5 bases). The CDR3 extends over 13 amino acids. Germline CDR1 reads SQVTM; CDR2 reads ANQGSEA. Deletions cut 4 bases from V and 7 bases from J, with 14 bases between. CDR3 sequence (DNA): TGCAGCGTTGGGCCAGGGAGGGAGCAGCCCCAGCATTTT. Translation gives CSVGPGREQPQHF.

The chain combines TRBV19 with TRBJ1-2; weak D call: TRBD1 (5 bases). CDR1 and CDR2 from the germline V gene are LNHDA and SQIVND (reference sequence). The CDR3 extends over 14 amino acids. Trimming took off 5 bases at V and 1 base at J, with 11 bases between the two ends. The CDR3 sequence: CASSSAGINYGYTF. The CDR3 nucleotides are TGTGCCAGTAGTTCGGCAGGGATTAACTATGGCTACACCTTC.

The chain carries TRBV4-2 and TRBJ2-1, with D tentatively TRBD2 (6 bases). The V gene's germline CDR1 is LGHNA and CDR2 YNFKEQ. Trimming shortened V by 5 bases and J by 7 bases, and 12 bases separated the two germline ends. The CDR3 loop spans 13 amino acids. Written as DNA, the CDR3 is TGTGCCAGCAGCTTGGCTAGCGAGAATGAGCAGTTCTTC. As protein: CASSLASENEQFF.

The genes are TRBV19 and TRBJ2-5; the D gene is possibly TRBD1 (5 bases). V was clipped by 5 bases and J by 4 bases, with 20 bases between them. Germline CDR1 is LNHDA and CDR2 is SQIVND (reference sequence). The CDR3 has 16 residues. CDR3 protein: CASSLGSRQKGETQYF. CDR3 in DNA: TGTGCCAGTAGTCTAGGCTCCCGACAGAAGGGAGAGACCCAGTACTTC.

This clone appeared a single time. The gene calls are TRBV7-6 and TRBJ2-3; D gene unclear. The CDR3 is 16 residues long. Looked up from germline, CDR1 is SGHVS and CDR2 is FNYEAQ. V was trimmed by 5 bases and J by 5 bases, leaving 20 bases between them. The chain's CDR3 is CASSPLGPRMGDTQYF. CDR3 coding DNA: TGTGCCAGCAGCCCTCTCGGACCACGGATGGGAGATACGCAGTATTTT.

The CDR3 reads CGIHRGGGEQYF. CDR3 bases: TGTGGCATACACAGGGGCGGGGGCGAGCAGTACTTC. The chain has TRBV7-9 and TRBJ2-7; D may match TRBD1 or TRBD2 (7 bases each). Germline V gene data show CDR1 as SEHNR and CDR2 as FQNEAQ (reference sequence). The CDR3 is 12 residues long.

This rearrangement joins TRBV7-3 to TRBJ2-2, with a weak D call TRBD1 (5 bases). The CDR3 extends over 15 amino acids. The ends were cut back, 0 bases at V and 3 bases at J, with 8 bases in the middle. CDR1 and CDR2 from the germline V gene are SGHTA and FQGTGA. CDR3 amino acids: CASSLTGVDTGELFF. In DNA, the CDR3 is TGTGCCAGCAGCTTAACAGGGGTGGACACCGGGGAGCTGTTTTTT.

J is TRBJ2-3 and V is TRBV5-8, with D possibly being TRBD2 (6 bases). V was clipped by 0 bases and J by 5 bases, with 16 bases between them. The CDR3 extends over 16 amino acids. Looked up from germline, CDR1 is SGHTS and CDR2 is YDEGEE. CDR3 amino acids: CASSLGLGSGGDTQYF. The CDR3 DNA reads as TGTGCCAGCAGCTTGGGCCTGGGATCCGGGGGAGATACGCAGTATTTT.

The CDR3 spells CASSLDPGQGAEAFF. CDR3 nucleotide sequence: TGCGCCAGCAGCTTGGACCCGGGACAGGGGGCTGAAGCTTTCTTT. The chain joins TRBV5-1 to TRBJ1-1; TRBD1 matches 11 bases. With 0 bases clipped from V and 6 bases from J, the junction kept 4 bases outside the gene matches. Germline loops: CDR1 SGHRS, CDR2 YFSETQ. CDR3 length equals 15 residues.

The chain has TRBV28 and TRBJ1-5; D remains ambiguous. V lost 8 bases and J 4 bases, leaving 9 bases between the germline ends. CDR1 is MDHEN and CDR2 is SYDVKM in the germline V gene. CDR3 size: 12 residues. DNA for the CDR3: TGTGCCAGCCGCCCGCCTAATCAGCCCCAGCATTTT. It is translated as CASRPPNQPQHF.

This rearrangement joins TRBV6-6 to TRBJ1-5; unclear D gene. CDR3 size: 16 residues. V was clipped by 2 bases and J by 0 bases, with 11 bases between them. CDR1 and CDR2 (germline): MNHNY, SVGAGI (reference sequence). The CDR3 spells CASSYGGGYSNQPQHF. The CDR3 bases are TGTGCCAGCAGTTACGGCGGAGGGTATAGCAATCAGCCCCAGCATTTT.